The 6 T cell receptor beta chains in this list originate from one sample, sequenced in a study of blood T cell repertoires in COVID-19. Sequenced by immunoSEQ multiplex PCR; TCRdb stores in-frame clones only, minus some. Found here are roughly 74,000 clones, 70% to 90% of them singletons; the top ten hold approximately 35%. The sequenced sample was peripheral blood. The receptors were gathered from a man aged 65-85 years with acute or convalescent COVID-19.

V usage is TRBV4-2 and J usage is TRBJ1-1, with a possible D match to TRBD1 (6 bases). This CDR3 is built from 17 residues. Trimming left V 1 base short and J 1 base short, with 16 bases between. Germline CDR1 reads LGHNA; CDR2 reads YNFKEQ. The CDR3 sequence: CASSQAWGQGENTEAFF. DNA of the CDR3: TGTGCCAGCAGCCAAGCCTGGGGGCAGGGTGAGAACACTGAAGCTTTCTTT.

The chain is built from TRBV4-1 and TRBJ2-7, with TRBD2 matching 10 bases. J gave up 2 bases and V 2 bases, and 0 bases lay outside the gene matches. Germline lookup yields CDR1 MGHRA and CDR2 YSYEKL. The CDR3 is made up of 14 amino acids. The CDR3 loop reads CASSQTSGTYEQYF. In DNA, the CDR3 is TGCGCCAGCAGCCAAACTAGCGGGACCTACGAGCAGTACTTC.

The chain uses TRBV4-1 and TRBJ2-1; D is possibly TRBD2 (5 bases). Trimming left V 4 bases short and J 6 bases short, with 22 bases between. This CDR3 region has 17 residues. The germline V gene has CDR1 MGHRA and CDR2 YSYEKL. The CDR3 DNA sequence: TGCGCCAGCAGCCTCCTCCCTATCTTTAGCGTAGGCAATGAGCAGTTCTTC. Translated, it gives CASSLLPIFSVGNEQFF.

The chain carries TRBV3-1 (or the pseudogene TRBV3-2) and TRBJ2-2; 12 nucleotides line up with TRBD2. The CDR3 sequence is 17 residues long. V gave up 4 bases and J gave up 5 bases; unmatched junction bases: 8. Germline CDR1 LGHDT, CDR2 YNNKEL (reference sequence). This chain's CDR3 is CASSLPSGRAVTGELFF. In nucleotides, the CDR3 is TGTGCCAGCAGCCTACCTAGCGGGAGGGCCGTTACCGGGGAGCTGTTTTTT.

The V call is TRBV28, the J call TRBJ2-5, with 8 bases that match TRBD1. The CDR3 is 16 residues long. Germline lookup yields CDR1 MDHEN and CDR2 SYDVKM. The junction had 12 bases not matched to a gene; V was cut back by 4 bases and J by 5 bases. CDR3 sequence: CASSSASRGRRETQYF. CDR3 sequence (DNA): TGTGCCAGCAGTTCGGCTTCCAGGGGGCGTAGGGAGACCCAGTACTTC.

This clone was observed a handful of times. The CDR3 bases are TGTGCCAGCAGCATCGCTGGGGGGAGCCTCCATCAGTCTAATACGCAGTATTTT. Translation: CASSIAGGSLHQSNTQYF. This chain uses TRBV28 with TRBJ2-3; D possibly corresponds to TRBD2 (6 bases). Germline V lookup: CDR1 MDHEN, CDR2 SYDVKM. This CDR3 contains 18 residues. Trimming cost V 6 bases and J 7 bases, with 29 bases left between them.